Reported below is one TCR beta chain. What it recognizes is unknown. The data originate from a study of PD-1 blockade in mismatch repair-deficient tumors. Study outcomes and limitations: Tumor-resident clones, often undetectable pretreatment in blood, expanded then contracted after pembrolizumab.

Profiling relied on immunoSEQ multiplex PCR, and the TCRdb table lists in-frame clones only, not all of them. The table records 76,000 or so clones, approximately 81% of them present only once. PCR or immunohistochemistry showed mismatch repair deficiency in every enrolled patient. The CDR3 spans 13 residues. The germline V gene encodes CDR1 MNHEY and CDR2 SVGAGI. Trimming shortened V by 2 bases and J by 0 bases, and 5 bases separated the two germline ends. Source: peripheral blood, taken 44 weeks after starting pembrolizumab. The chain has TRBV6-5 and TRBJ2-7, with a tentative D call TRBD1 (5 bases). This TCR was sampled from an adult with mismatch repair-deficient cancer. The CDR3 coding sequence is TGTGCCAGCAGTTACGGACACTCCTACGAGCAGTACTTC. Protein product: CASSYGHSYEQYF.